One sample yielded the 7 T cell receptor beta chains listed below, sequenced in a study of T cell responses to AZD1222 COVID-19 vaccine. The method was immunoSEQ multiplex PCR; TCRdb's version includes in-frame clones alone and lacks a portion of them. The sample yields about 110,000 clones, approximately 90% seen once. The sample consisted of peripheral blood, taken on day 0 of AZD1222 vaccination. The source of these receptors is an adult in good health.

A few counts support this clone. The chain joins TRBV29-1 to TRBJ2-5; D gene uncertain. Trimming shortened V by 0 bases and J by 5 bases, and 13 bases separated the two germline ends. Germline V gene sequence: CDR1 SQVTM, CDR2 ANQGSEA. There are 14 residues in the CDR3. This CDR3 is CSVEDENPPETQYF. In DNA form, the CDR3 reads TGCAGCGTTGAAGATGAGAATCCCCCGGAGACCCAGTACTTC.

The rearrangement uses TRBV3-1 (or the pseudogene TRBV3-2) and TRBJ2-7; D unresolved. CDR1 LGHDT and CDR2 YNNKEL come from the germline V gene (reference sequence). V dropped 0 bases and J dropped 6 bases, with 12 bases sitting between them. The CDR3 spans 14 residues. The CDR3 DNA reads TGTGCCAGCAGCCAAGATCGAGGATTTCGCGAGCAGTACTTC. Protein: CASSQDRGFREQYF.

The rearrangement links TRBV7-9 to TRBJ1-6; D uncertain. Germline CDR1 reads SEHNR; CDR2 reads FQNEAQ (reference sequence). Trimming shortened V by 5 bases and J by 5 bases, and 10 bases separated the two germline ends. The CDR3 totals 14 residues. Here the CDR3 reads CASSPQPDNSPLHF. CDR3 nucleotide sequence: TGTGCCAGCAGCCCTCAACCCGATAATTCACCCCTCCACTTT.

The CDR3 coding sequence is TGCGCCAGCAGCCGGGGACTAGCGGGAGCCAACACCGGGGAGCTGTTTTTT. Translation: CASSRGLAGANTGELFF. V is TRBV5-1 and J is TRBJ2-2; 14 positions match TRBD2. V was pared by 4 bases and J by 2 bases, with 4 bases of the junction left unmatched. From germline, CDR1 is SGHRS and CDR2 YFSETQ. This CDR3 is 17 amino acids long.

V is TRBV7-9 and J is TRBJ1-6; D might be TRBD1 (5 bases). CDR3 size: 15 residues. Germline V gives CDR1 SEHNR, CDR2 FQNEAQ (reference sequence). Between the trimmed V and J ends, which lost 5 bases and 9 bases, there was a span of 17 bases. The CDR3 region has the DNA TGTGCCAGCAGCCATGGGGACCACTTCGGTTCACCCCTCCACTTT. It encodes CASSHGDHFGSPLHF.

The rearrangement links TRBV5-1 to TRBJ2-1; 10 bases are shared with TRBD1. Germline CDR1 is SGHRS and CDR2 is YFSETQ. Unmatched junction bases numbered 7, after V lost 4 bases and J lost 9 bases. The CDR3 is 14 residues long. Here the CDR3 DNA reads TGCGCCAGCAGCCACGGACAGGGGGGCGGTGAGCAGTTCTTC. Protein: CASSHGQGGGEQFF.

The rearrangement uses TRBV2 and TRBJ1-5; D is unresolved. Germline V gene lookup returns CDR1 SNHLY and CDR2 FYNNEI. This CDR3 region has 14 residues. Trimming took off 7 bases at V and 4 bases at J, with 14 bases between the two ends. CDR3 amino acids: CASTGLTLNQPQHF. The CDR3 DNA reads as TGTGCCAGCACCGGCCTAACTTTAAATCAGCCCCAGCATTTT.